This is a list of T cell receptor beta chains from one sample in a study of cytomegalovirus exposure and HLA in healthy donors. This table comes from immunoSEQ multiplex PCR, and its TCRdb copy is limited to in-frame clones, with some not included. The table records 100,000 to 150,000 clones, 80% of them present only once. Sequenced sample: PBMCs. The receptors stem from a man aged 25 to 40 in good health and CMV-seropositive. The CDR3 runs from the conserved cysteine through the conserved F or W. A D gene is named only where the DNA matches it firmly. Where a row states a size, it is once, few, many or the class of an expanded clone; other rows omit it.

CASSRVRTGAPSHQETQYF	TGTGCCAGCAGCCGGGTGAGGACAGGGGCCCCGAGCCACCAAGAGACCCAGTACTTC	TRBD1	19	TRBV2	TRBJ2-5	NA
CASSVQGDTEAFF	TGCGCCAGCAGCGTACAGGGGGACACTGAAGCTTTCTTT	TRBD1	13	TRBV5-1	TRBJ1-1	few
CSSSSNTEAFF	TGTTCCAGCAGCTCTAACACTGAAGCTTTCTTT	NA	11	TRBV7-9	TRBJ1-1	NA
CSASQGETQYF	TGCAGTGCTAGCCAGGGGGAGACCCAGTACTTC	NA	11	TRBV20-1	TRBJ2-5	NA
CASSLTYTDTQYF	TGCGCCAGCAGCTTAACTTACACAGATACGCAGTATTTT	NA	13	TRBV5-1	TRBJ2-3	NA
CASSVDGSYGYTF	TGTGCCAGCAGCGTAGATGGGAGCTATGGCTACACCTTC	NA	13	TRBV9	TRBJ1-2	NA
CASSLRVLDTEAFF	TGCGCCAGCAGCCTCAGGGTTCTCGACACTGAAGCTTTCTTT	NA	14	TRBV5-1	TRBJ1-1	NA
CATTRVFSQPQHF	TGTGCCACCACTCGGGTGTTCAGTCAGCCCCAGCATTTT	NA	13	TRBV28	TRBJ1-5	NA
CASSTGTGGDEQFF	TGTGCCAGCAGTACCGGGACAGGGGGGGATGAGCAGTTCTTC	TRBD1	14	TRBV27	TRBJ2-1	few
CAISSREPNTEAFF	TGTGCCATCAGCTCCAGGGAACCTAACACTGAAGCTTTCTTT	NA	14	TRBV10-3	TRBJ1-1	once
CASSQDIHSGNTIYF	TGTGCCAGCAGTCAGGACATCCACTCTGGAAACACCATATATTTT	NA	15	TRBV6-6	TRBJ1-3	NA
CASKRDRADEKLFF	TGTGCCAGCAAACGGGACAGGGCCGATGAAAAACTGTTTTTT	TRBD1	14	TRBV2	TRBJ1-4	few
CASSEISTGTRTDTQYF	TGTGCCAGCAGTGAAATCTCGACGGGGACACGCACAGATACGCAGTATTTT	NA	17	TRBV6-1	TRBJ2-3	NA
CASSLVLLTDTQYF	TGTGCCAGCAGCTTAGTCCTATTGACAGATACGCAGTATTTT	NA	14	TRBV7-9	TRBJ2-3	NA
CASGTGETQYF	TGTGCCAGTGGGACAGGAGAGACCCAGTACTTC	TRBD1	11	TRBV7-3	TRBJ2-5	NA
CASSSSAQAGGTDTQYF	TGTGCCAGCAGTTCCTCGGCCCAGGCGGGGGGAACAGATACGCAGTATTTT	TRBD2	17	TRBV27	TRBJ2-3	few
CASSSPGGQRNSPLHF	TGTGCCAGCAGCTCCCCAGGGGGACAGAGAAATTCACCCCTCCACTTT	TRBD1	16	TRBV7-2	TRBJ1-6	once
CASSLAGQGANTQYF	TGTGCCAGCAGCTTAGCGGGACAGGGGGCAAATACGCAGTATTTT	TRBD1	15	TRBV7-9	TRBJ2-3	NA
CAISEDPGTGSYEQYF	TGTGCCATCAGTGAAGACCCCGGGACAGGGTCCTACGAGCAGTACTTC	TRBD1	16	TRBV10-3	TRBJ2-7	NA
CASSLGGKTEAFF	TGTGCCAGCAGCTTAGGAGGGAAAACTGAAGCTTTCTTT	NA	13	TRBV7-2	TRBJ1-1	NA
CASSQTVSYEQYF	TGCGCCAGCAGCCAGACAGTTTCCTACGAGCAGTACTTC	NA	13	TRBV5-1	TRBJ2-7	NA
CASSSTGGEETQYF	TGTGCCAGCAGTTCAACAGGGGGCGAGGAGACCCAGTACTTC	TRBD1	14	TRBV6-5	TRBJ2-5	NA
CASSQGFEQYF	TGTGCCAGCAGCCAGGGTTTCGAGCAGTACTTC	NA	11	TRBV5-6	TRBJ2-7	NA
CASSSGTDPNEKLFF	TGCGCCAGCAGCTCGGGGACAGACCCTAATGAAAAACTGTTTTTT	TRBD1	15	TRBV5-1	TRBJ1-4	NA
CASSQFTPGQGFSYEQYF	TGCGCCAGCAGCCAATTTACCCCCGGACAGGGTTTTTCCTACGAGCAGTACTTC	TRBD1	18	TRBV4-1	TRBJ2-7	NA
CATSFNNEQFF	TGTGCCACAAGCTTTAACAATGAGCAGTTCTTC	NA	11	TRBV6-6	TRBJ2-1	NA
CASSLLQGENEKLFF	TGCGCCAGCAGCTTGCTCCAGGGGGAAAATGAAAAACTGTTTTTT	TRBD1	15	TRBV5-1	TRBJ1-4	NA
CAISESMTSATQYF	TGTGCCATCAGTGAGTCGATGACTAGCGCGACCCAGTACTTC	TRBD2	14	TRBV10-3	TRBJ2-5	NA
CASSEGRGHDTQYF	TGTGCCAGCAGTGAAGGAAGGGGGCATGATACGCAGTATTTT	TRBD1	14	TRBV25-1	TRBJ2-3	NA
CASSSTSGGVYNEQFF	TGTGCCAGCAGTTCGACTAGCGGGGGGGTATACAATGAGCAGTTCTTC	TRBD2	16	TRBV6-5	TRBJ2-1	NA
CASSLHRGGYEQYF	TGCGCCAGCAGCTTGCACAGGGGGGGATACGAGCAGTACTTC	NA	14	TRBV5-1	TRBJ2-7	NA
CASSFNRGAQETQYF	TGTGCCAGCAGTTTTAACAGGGGGGCCCAAGAGACCCAGTACTTC	TRBD1	15	TRBV6-1	TRBJ2-5	NA
CASSRAGTVSGNTIYF	TGCGCCAGCAGCCGCGCCGGGACAGTCTCTGGAAACACCATATATTTT	TRBD1	16	TRBV4-1	TRBJ1-3	once
CASSDRFFTGELFF	TGTGCCAGCAGCGACAGGTTTTTCACCGGGGAGCTGTTTTTT	NA	14	TRBV9	TRBJ2-2	NA
CASVPSPGSNQPQHF	TGTGCTAGTGTCCCTAGCCCGGGGAGCAATCAGCCCCAGCATTTT	NA	15	TRBV12-5	TRBJ1-5	NA
CASGPSLVSLSDTQYF	TGCGCCAGCGGACCATCACTAGTGAGTCTTTCAGATACGCAGTATTTT	NA	16	TRBV5-1	TRBJ2-3	NA
CASSYFRTGGGTEAFF	TGTGCCAGCAGTTACTTTCGGACAGGGGGAGGCACTGAAGCTTTCTTT	TRBD1	16	TRBV6-5	TRBJ1-1	NA
CASSSTGVYYGYTF	TGTGCCAGCAGTTCTACAGGGGTGTACTATGGCTACACCTTC	TRBD1	14	TRBV27	TRBJ1-2	NA
CAITRGWRQPQHF	TGTGCCATCACGCGGGGATGGCGTCAGCCCCAGCATTTT	NA	13	TRBV10-3	TRBJ1-5	once
CASSEDGGLSYEQYF	TGTGCCAGCAGTGAGGACGGGGGTCTGAGCTACGAGCAGTACTTC	NA	15	TRBV2	TRBJ2-7	NA
CASSLTNGGGHEQYF	TGCGCCAGCAGCTTGACTAACGGGGGGGGACACGAGCAGTACTTC	TRBD2	15	TRBV5-1	TRBJ2-7	NA
CASSESYLYIGGNGYTF	TGCGCCAGCAGTGAGTCGTACCTATATATCGGGGGAAACGGCTACACCTTC	NA	17	TRBV10-2	TRBJ1-2	NA
CAISVDPLRGEQFF	TGTGCCATCAGTGTTGATCCCCTTCGCGGGGAGCAGTTCTTC	NA	14	TRBV10-3	TRBJ2-1	NA
CASSQDGRVWGNEQFF	TGCGCCAGCAGCCAAGATGGGAGGGTCTGGGGCAATGAGCAGTTCTTC	TRBD2	16	TRBV4-1	TRBJ2-1	NA
CSARDLDGYTF	TGCAGTGCTAGAGATCTTGATGGCTACACCTTC	NA	11	TRBV20-1	TRBJ1-2	NA
CASTVFRDTTGYTF	TGTGCCAGCACCGTATTCCGGGACACAACTGGCTACACCTTC	NA	14	TRBV6-1	TRBJ1-2	NA
CASSLVGVWTEAFF	TGTGCCAGCAGCTTGGTCGGGGTATGGACTGAAGCTTTCTTT	NA	14	TRBV5-5	TRBJ1-1	NA
CAWSRLLTGKSSGANVLTF	TGTGCCTGGAGCCGCTTGTTAACGGGGAAGAGCTCTGGGGCCAACGTCCTGACTTTC	NA	19	TRBV30	TRBJ2-6	NA
CASSQFWGSYGYTF	TGCGCCAGCAGCCAGTTTTGGGGCTCATATGGCTACACCTTC	NA	14	TRBV4-1	TRBJ1-2	NA
CSHRGRDRETQYF	TGCAGCCATCGGGGCCGGGACAGAGAGACCCAGTACTTC	TRBD1	13	TRBV29-1	TRBJ2-5	NA
CASSSSQGRGGVTEAFF	TGTGCCAGCAGCTCATCTCAGGGGCGTGGGGGTGTCACTGAAGCTTTCTTT	NA	17	TRBV13	TRBJ1-1	NA
CASSLSSGDYNEQFF	TGTGCCAGCAGCTTGTCTAGCGGGGACTACAATGAGCAGTTCTTC	TRBD2	15	TRBV7-3	TRBJ2-1	NA
CASSLELLGAGYTF	TGTGCCAGCAGCTTAGAACTGTTAGGGGCTGGCTACACCTTC	NA	14	TRBV11-2	TRBJ1-2	few
CASSQEGQGSDTQYF	TGCGCCAGCAGCCAAGAGGGGCAGGGGTCAGATACGCAGTATTTT	NA	15	TRBV4-1	TRBJ2-3	NA
CAISPRDYTEAFF	TGTGCCATCAGCCCGCGAGATTACACTGAAGCTTTCTTT	NA	13	TRBV10-3	TRBJ1-1	NA